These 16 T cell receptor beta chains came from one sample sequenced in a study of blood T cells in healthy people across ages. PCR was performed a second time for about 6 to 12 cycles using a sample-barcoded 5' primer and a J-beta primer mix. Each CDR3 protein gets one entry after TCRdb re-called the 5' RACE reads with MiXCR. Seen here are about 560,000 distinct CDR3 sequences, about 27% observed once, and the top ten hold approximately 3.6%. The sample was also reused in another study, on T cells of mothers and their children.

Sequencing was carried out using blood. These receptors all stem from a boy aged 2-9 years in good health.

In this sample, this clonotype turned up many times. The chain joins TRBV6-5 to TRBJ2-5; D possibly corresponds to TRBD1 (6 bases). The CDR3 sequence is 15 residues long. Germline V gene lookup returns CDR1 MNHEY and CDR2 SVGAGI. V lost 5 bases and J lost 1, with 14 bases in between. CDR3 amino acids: CASSPRGGSQETQYF. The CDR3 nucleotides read TGTGCCAGCAGTCCCAGGGGCGGATCCCAAGAGACCCAGTACTTC.

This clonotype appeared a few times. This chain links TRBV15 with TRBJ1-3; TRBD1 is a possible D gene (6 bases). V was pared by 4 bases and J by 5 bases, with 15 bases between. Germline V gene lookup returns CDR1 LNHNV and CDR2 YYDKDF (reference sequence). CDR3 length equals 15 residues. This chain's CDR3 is CATSNGGRHRNTIYF. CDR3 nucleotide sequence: TGTGCCACCAGCAACGGGGGCAGGCATCGAAACACCATATATTTT. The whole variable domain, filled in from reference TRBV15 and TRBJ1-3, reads DAMVIQNPRYQVTQFGKPVTLSCSQTLNHNVMYWYQQKSSQAPKLLFHYYDKDFNNEADTPDNFQSRRPNTSFCFLDIRSPGLGDTAMYLCATSNGGRHRNTIYFGEGSWLTVV.

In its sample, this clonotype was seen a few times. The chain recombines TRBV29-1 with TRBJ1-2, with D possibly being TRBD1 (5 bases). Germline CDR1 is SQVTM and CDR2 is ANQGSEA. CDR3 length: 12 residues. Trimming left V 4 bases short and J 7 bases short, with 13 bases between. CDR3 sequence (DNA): TGCAGCGTTGCGGGGGATTTTGGTGGCTACACCTTC. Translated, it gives CSVAGDFGGYTF.

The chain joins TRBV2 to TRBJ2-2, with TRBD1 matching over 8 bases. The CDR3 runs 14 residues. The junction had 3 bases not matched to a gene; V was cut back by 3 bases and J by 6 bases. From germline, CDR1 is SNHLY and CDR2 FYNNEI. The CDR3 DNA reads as TGTGCCAGCAGTGACAGGGGGCTAGCCGGGGAGCTGTTTTTT. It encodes CASSDRGLAGELFF.

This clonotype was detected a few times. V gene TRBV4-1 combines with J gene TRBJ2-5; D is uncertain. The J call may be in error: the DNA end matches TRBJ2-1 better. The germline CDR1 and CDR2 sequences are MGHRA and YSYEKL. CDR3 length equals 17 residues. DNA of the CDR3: TGCGCCAGCACCCAGTTAGATTTAGTGGCGGCGAACAATGAGCAGTTCTTC. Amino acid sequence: CASTQLDLVAANNEQFF.

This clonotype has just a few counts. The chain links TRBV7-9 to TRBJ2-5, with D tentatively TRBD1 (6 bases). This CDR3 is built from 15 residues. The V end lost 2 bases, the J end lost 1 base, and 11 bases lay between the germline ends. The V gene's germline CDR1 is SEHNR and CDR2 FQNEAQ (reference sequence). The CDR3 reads CASSLSGDPQETQYF. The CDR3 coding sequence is TGTGCCAGCAGCTTATCAGGGGACCCCCAAGAGACCCAGTACTTC.

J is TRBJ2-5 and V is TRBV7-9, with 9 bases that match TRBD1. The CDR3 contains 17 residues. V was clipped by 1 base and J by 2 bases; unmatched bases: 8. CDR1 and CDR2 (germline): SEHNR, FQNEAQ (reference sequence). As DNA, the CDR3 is TGTGCCAGCAGCTTAGGCGGGACAGGGCGAGATCAAGAGACCCAGTACTTC. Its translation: CASSLGGTGRDQETQYF.

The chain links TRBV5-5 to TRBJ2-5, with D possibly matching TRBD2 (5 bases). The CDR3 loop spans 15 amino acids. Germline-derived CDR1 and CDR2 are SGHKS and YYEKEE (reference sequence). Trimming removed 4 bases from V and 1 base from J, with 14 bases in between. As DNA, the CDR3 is TGTGCCAGCAGCGGGTTGAGGGCCCCCCAAGAGACCCAGTACTTC. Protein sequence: CASSGLRAPQETQYF.

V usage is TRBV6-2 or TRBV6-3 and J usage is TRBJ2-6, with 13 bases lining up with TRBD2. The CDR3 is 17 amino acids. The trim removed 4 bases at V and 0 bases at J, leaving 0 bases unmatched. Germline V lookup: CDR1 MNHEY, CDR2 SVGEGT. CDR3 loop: CASSWTSGSSGANVLTF. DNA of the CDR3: TGTGCCAGCAGTTGGACTAGCGGGAGCTCTGGGGCCAACGTCCTGACTTTC.

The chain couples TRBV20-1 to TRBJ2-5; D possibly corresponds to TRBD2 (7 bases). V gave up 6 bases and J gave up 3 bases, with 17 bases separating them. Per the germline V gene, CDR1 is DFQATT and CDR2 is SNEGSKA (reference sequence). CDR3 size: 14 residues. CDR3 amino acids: CSAGGGSFEETQYF. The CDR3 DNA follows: TGCAGTGCCGGGGGCGGGAGTTTTGAAGAGACCCAGTACTTC.

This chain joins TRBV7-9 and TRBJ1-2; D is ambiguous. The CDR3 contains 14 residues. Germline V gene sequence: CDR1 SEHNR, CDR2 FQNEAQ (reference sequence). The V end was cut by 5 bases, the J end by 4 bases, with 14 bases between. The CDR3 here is CASSRRWETYGYTF. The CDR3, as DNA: TGTGCCAGCAGCCGGAGGTGGGAAACCTATGGCTACACCTTC. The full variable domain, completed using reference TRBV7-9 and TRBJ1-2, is DTGVSQNPRHKITKRGQNVTFRCDPISEHNRLYWYRQTLGQGPEFLTYFQNEAQLEKSRLLSDRFSAERPKGSFSTLEIQRTEQGDSAMYLCASSRRWETYGYTFGSGTRLTVV.

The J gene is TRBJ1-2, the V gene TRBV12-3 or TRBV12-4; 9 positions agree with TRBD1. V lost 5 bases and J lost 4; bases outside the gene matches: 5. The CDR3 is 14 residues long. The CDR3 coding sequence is TGTGCCAGCAGTATGACAGGGGGTGGCTATGGCTACACCTTC. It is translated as CASSMTGGGYGYTF.

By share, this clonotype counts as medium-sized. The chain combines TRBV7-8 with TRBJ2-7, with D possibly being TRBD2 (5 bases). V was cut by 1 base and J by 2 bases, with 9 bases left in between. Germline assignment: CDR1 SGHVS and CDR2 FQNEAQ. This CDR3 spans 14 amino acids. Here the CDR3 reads CASSLVVEAYEQYF. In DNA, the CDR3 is TGTGCCAGCAGCTTAGTCGTGGAGGCCTACGAGCAGTACTTC. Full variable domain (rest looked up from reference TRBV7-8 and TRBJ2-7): GAGVSQSPRYKVAKRGQDVALRCDPISGHVSLFWYQQALGQGPEFLTYFQNEAQLDKSGLPSDRFFAERPEGSVSTLKIQRTQQEDSAVYLCASSLVVEAYEQYFGPGTRLTVT.

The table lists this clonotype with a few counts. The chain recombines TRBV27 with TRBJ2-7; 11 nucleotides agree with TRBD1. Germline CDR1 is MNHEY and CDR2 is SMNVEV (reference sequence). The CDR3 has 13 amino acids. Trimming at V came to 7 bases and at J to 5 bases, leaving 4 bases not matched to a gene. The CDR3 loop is CASTWTGGDEQYF. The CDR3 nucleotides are TGTGCCAGCACCTGGACAGGGGGCGACGAGCAGTACTTC.

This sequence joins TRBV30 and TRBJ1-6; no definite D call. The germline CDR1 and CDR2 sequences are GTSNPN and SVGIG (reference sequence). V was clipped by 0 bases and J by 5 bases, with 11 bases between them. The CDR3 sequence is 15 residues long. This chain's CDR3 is CAWSVRAAHNSPLHF. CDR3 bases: TGTGCCTGGAGTGTACGGGCAGCGCATAATTCACCCCTCCACTTT.

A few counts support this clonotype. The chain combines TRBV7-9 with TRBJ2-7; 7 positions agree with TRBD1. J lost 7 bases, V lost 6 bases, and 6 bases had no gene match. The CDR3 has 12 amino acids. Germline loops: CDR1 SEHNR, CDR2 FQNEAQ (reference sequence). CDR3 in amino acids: CASRDRNGEQYF. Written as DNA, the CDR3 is TGTGCCAGCAGGGACAGGAACGGTGAGCAGTACTTC.